Below, 23 T cell receptor beta chains from the same sample are listed, as sequenced in a study of T cell repertoires in cytomegalovirus infection. MiXCR, applied by TCRdb to the reads, yields one record per CDR3 protein. The sample records 480,000 or so distinct CDR3 sequences, 10% to 12% being singletons. The specimen was PBMCs. The receptors shown here come from a human donor in good health (CMV status not recorded). Some clones in this sample may be carry-over from other donors' samples.

This clonotype turned up a few times. The gene calls are TRBV28 and TRBJ2-2, with D hard to call. This CDR3 region has 12 residues. CDR1 is MDHEN, CDR2 SYDVKM, per germline. V was shortened by 3 bases and J by 7 bases, with 6 bases between the two germline ends. The CDR3 DNA sequence: TGTGCCAGCAGTTTCGCACTCGGGGAGCTGTTTTTT. This translates into CASSFALGELFF.

The chain links TRBV19 to TRBJ2-1, with D possibly TRBD2 on 5 matching bases. There are 14 residues in the CDR3. Trimming removed 5 bases at V and 4 bases at J, with 12 bases between. Germline-derived CDR1 and CDR2 are LNHDA and SQIVND (reference sequence). As DNA, the CDR3 is TGTGCCAGTAGTGTGGGAGTGCAGTACAATGAGCAGTTCTTC. It codes for CASSVGVQYNEQFF.

DNA for the CDR3: TGTGCCAGCACCGCCGGGGGACTTAACTATGGCTACACCTTC. This encodes CASTAGGLNYGYTF. The rearrangement joins TRBV28 to TRBJ1-2; D possibly corresponds to TRBD1 (5 bases). CDR1 MDHEN and CDR2 SYDVKM come from the germline V gene. The CDR3 sequence is 14 residues long. V lost 7 bases and J lost 1, with 13 bases in between.

The chain links TRBV30 to TRBJ1-4; D call uncertain. There are 12 residues in the CDR3. The ends were cut back, 4 bases at V and 5 bases at J, with 8 bases in the middle. Germline loops: CDR1 GTSNPN, CDR2 SVGIG (reference sequence). The CDR3 DNA reads TGTGCCTGGACTGGAGGAAATGAAAAACTGTTTTTT. Translating gives CAWTGGNEKLFF.

This chain links TRBV5-5 with TRBJ2-5; 9 bases line up with TRBD2. CDR3 length: 15 amino acids. Germline V gene data show CDR1 as SGHKS and CDR2 as YYEKEE (reference sequence). J was trimmed by 5 bases and V by 4 bases; bases with no gene match: 9. The CDR3 is CASSTVGLAFETQYF. CDR3 nucleotide sequence: TGTGCCAGCAGCACGGTGGGACTAGCTTTCGAGACCCAGTACTTC.

This clonotype was detected many times. V is TRBV19 and J is TRBJ1-1; D is perhaps TRBD1 (5 bases). Germline V gene lookup returns CDR1 LNHDA and CDR2 SQIVND (reference sequence). Trimming cost V 5 bases and J 0 bases, with 10 bases left between them. This CDR3 contains 14 residues. The CDR3 bases are TGTGCCAGTAGTGCGGGACGGCTGAACACTGAAGCTTTCTTT. Encoded protein: CASSAGRLNTEAFF.

This clonotype appeared many times. The chain joins TRBV7-9 to TRBJ2-1, with TRBD2 matching over 15 bases. Losses at the gene ends were 3 bases for V and 4 bases for J; bases not matched to a gene: 10. Looked up from germline, CDR1 is SEHNR and CDR2 is FQNEAQ (reference sequence). This CDR3 is 19 amino acids long. The CDR3 sequence is CASSFRGTSGRRGYNEQFF. The CDR3 nucleotides are TGTGCCAGCAGCTTTCGTGGGACTAGCGGGAGGAGGGGATACAATGAGCAGTTCTTC. Full variable domain (missing parts from reference TRBV7-9 and TRBJ2-1): DTGVSQNPRHKITKRGQNVTFRCDPISEHNRLYWYRQTLGQGPEFLTYFQNEAQLEKSRLLSDRFSAERPKGSFSTLEIQRTEQGDSAMYLCASSFRGTSGRRGYNEQFFGPGTRLTVL.

Worth noting for this clonotype: This may be a read error, as it is one base from a much larger clone. The J gene is TRBJ1-2, the V gene TRBV24-1; D gene unclear. The CDR3 length is 12 residues. CDR1 is KGHDR, CDR2 SFDVKD, per germline. CDR3 in DNA: TGTACCACCAGTGATGGAAGATATGGCTACACCTTC. As protein: CTTSDGRYGYTF.

The sample holds many counts of this clonotype. The J gene is TRBJ1-4, the V gene TRBV2, with D possibly being TRBD1 (5 bases). V was shortened by 3 bases and J by 3 bases, with 17 bases between the two germline ends. There are 17 residues in the CDR3. The germline V gene encodes CDR1 SNHLY and CDR2 FYNNEI. CDR3 protein: CASSDSPRELANEKLFF. Here the CDR3 DNA reads TGTGCCAGCAGTGACTCGCCCAGGGAACTGGCTAATGAAAAACTGTTTTTT.

This clonotype was detected many times. V usage is TRBV11-3 and J usage is TRBJ2-1; TRBD2 aligns across 7 bases. CDR1 and CDR2 (germline): SGHNT, YENEEA. Trimming cost V 5 bases and J 4 bases; bases outside gene matches: 8. This CDR3 has 15 amino acids. The CDR3 nucleotides read TGTGCCAGCAGCGTAGCGGGCGACTCTTACAATGAGCAGTTCTTC. This encodes CASSVAGDSYNEQFF.

Many counts were recorded for this clonotype. The chain uses TRBV6-2 or TRBV6-3 and TRBJ2-7; D unclear. CDR3 length equals 14 residues. Trimming cost V 0 bases and J 1 base, with 7 bases left between them. Germline assignment: CDR1 MNHEY and CDR2 SVGEGT. CDR3 sequence (DNA): TGTGCCAGCAGTTACTCCCGCGGTTCCTACGAGCAGTACTTC. This gives the protein CASSYSRGSYEQYF.

This clonotype was seen at least ten times. The genes are TRBV12-3 or TRBV12-4 and TRBJ2-5; either TRBD1 or TRBD2 may fit D (6 bases each). V shed 6 bases and J shed 2 bases, with 16 bases lying between them. CDR3 length equals 15 residues. The CDR3: CASRAGTNLQETQYF. CDR3 coding DNA: TGTGCCAGCAGGGCGGGGACAAACCTACAAGAGACCCAGTACTTC.

This clonotype was recorded many times. This chain uses TRBV11-2 with TRBJ2-3, with 15 bases lining up with TRBD2. Germline CDR1 and CDR2: SGHAT and FQNNGV. The CDR3 runs to 17 residues. After removal of 0 bases from V and 5 bases from J, the junction contained 3 bases not matched to a gene. DNA of the CDR3: TGTGCCAGCAGCTTAGAGGGACTAGCGGGGGGTATAGATACGCAGTATTTT. Translated, it gives CASSLEGLAGGIDTQYF.

This clonotype has ten or more counts. The gene calls are TRBV7-9 and TRBJ1-1, with D perhaps TRBD1 (5 bases). Germline V lookup: CDR1 SEHNR, CDR2 FQNEAQ (reference sequence). Between the trimmed V and J ends, which lost 4 bases and 1 base, there was a span of 10 bases. There are 14 residues in the CDR3. The CDR3 DNA is TGTGCCAGCAGCTGGGGGGGAGGGAACACTGAAGCTTTCTTT. This encodes CASSWGGGNTEAFF.

This clonotype came up a few times. V is TRBV14 and J is TRBJ1-2; 8 bases map to TRBD1. The CDR3 covers 18 residues. V lost 4 bases to trimming and J lost 0 bases; unmatched junction nucleotides: 13. Germline CDR1 and CDR2: SGHDN and FVKESK. Here the CDR3 DNA reads TGTGCCAGCAGCCGCCCAGGGGGCCACTTCGTTTCTAACTATGGCTACACCTTC. Encoded protein: CASSRPGGHFVSNYGYTF.

The V and J genes are TRBV6-5 and TRBJ1-1; the D gene is possibly TRBD1 (5 bases). The germline V and J ends were trimmed by 2 bases and 1 base, with 14 bases remaining between them. The CDR3 is 16 amino acids. Germline V lookup: CDR1 MNHEY, CDR2 SVGAGI. The CDR3, as DNA: TGTGCCAGCAGTTACAGCCCCGCGGGGGGGAACACTGAAGCTTTCTTT. Residues: CASSYSPAGGNTEAFF.

This clonotype was picked up many times. The chain is built from TRBV7-8 and TRBJ2-1; TRBD2 agrees at 11 bases. The length of the CDR3 is 17 residues. From germline, CDR1 is SGHVS and CDR2 FQNEAQ. The trim removed 1 base at V and 7 bases at J, leaving 9 bases unmatched. The CDR3 protein is CASSLDLAGGTRNEQFF. Here the CDR3 DNA reads TGTGCCAGCAGCTTAGATTTAGCGGGAGGGACAAGAAATGAGCAGTTCTTC.

This chain uses TRBV5-4 with TRBJ1-1; D might be TRBD1 (6 bases). V was clipped by 4 bases and J by 10 bases, with 14 bases between them. The germline gives CDR1 SGHNT, CDR2 YYREEE (reference sequence). The CDR3 extends over 12 amino acids. CDR3 residues: CASSPFGGRAFF. CDR3 DNA: TGTGCCAGCAGCCCTTTCGGGGGGCGAGCTTTCTTT. Using reference TRBV5-4 and TRBJ1-1 for the parts outside the CDR3, the full variable domain is ETGVTQSPTHLIKTRGQQVTLRCSSQSGHNTVSWYQQALGQGPQFIFQYYREEENGRGNFPPRFSGLQFPNYSSELNVNALELDDSALYLCASSPFGGRAFFGQGTRLTVV.

In its sample, this clonotype was seen many times. The chain combines TRBV28 with TRBJ2-1; 11 nucleotides line up with TRBD2. This CDR3 comprises 17 residues. The germline gives CDR1 MDHEN, CDR2 SYDVKM. J lost 5 bases, V lost 5 bases, and 11 bases had no gene match. The DNA for the CDR3 is TGTGCCAGCAGTCCGTTAGCGGGAGGGTCCGGCCACAATGAGCAGTTCTTC. It translates to CASSPLAGGSGHNEQFF.

This clonotype occurred a few times. V usage is TRBV10-2 and J usage is TRBJ1-1; D is ambiguous. This CDR3 contains 15 residues. Germline-derived CDR1 and CDR2 are WSHSY and SAAADI. Trimming cost V 0 bases and J 4 bases, with 12 bases left between them. Here the CDR3 DNA reads TGCGCCAGCAGTGAGTCGGTCCTCCGGGGCACTGAAGCTTTCTTT. This translates into CASSESVLRGTEAFF.

This clonotype was counted a few times. The chain joins TRBV9 to TRBJ1-2; D possibly corresponds to TRBD1 (5 bases). Trimming cost V 0 bases and J 1 base, with 10 bases left between them. Germline V CDR1 and CDR2: SGDLS, YYNGEE. This CDR3 is 15 amino acids long. CDR3 in DNA: TGTGCCAGCAGCGTAGGGCGACAGAGTAACTATGGCTACACCTTC. It yields the protein CASSVGRQSNYGYTF.

This clonotype was observed many times. The CDR3 nucleotides read TGTGCCAGCAGCCCCCGGGCAGCCCCTAATGAAAAACTGTTTTTT. It codes for CASSPRAAPNEKLFF. V and J are TRBV9 and TRBJ1-4; no reliable D call. Germline V gives CDR1 SGDLS, CDR2 YYNGEE. This CDR3 comprises 15 residues. V dropped 4 bases and J dropped 3 bases, with 13 bases sitting between them. Looking up the rest from reference TRBV9 and TRBJ1-4 gives the full variable domain: DSGVTQTPKHLITATGQRVTLRCSPRSGDLSVYWYQQSLDQGLQFLIQYYNGEERAKGNILERFSAQQFPDLHSELNLSSLELGDSALYFCASSPRAAPNEKLFFGSGTQLSVL.

V gene TRBV29-1 combines with J gene TRBJ2-2; D may be TRBD2 (5 bases). V was pared by 6 bases and J by 2 bases, with 10 bases between. CDR1 is SQVTM and CDR2 is ANQGSEA in the germline V gene. CDR3 size: 13 residues. CDR3 loop: CSVRETNTGELFF. Here the CDR3 DNA reads TGCAGCGTAAGGGAGACCAACACCGGGGAGCTGTTTTTT.